The 22 T cell receptor beta chains reported below all come from one sample, sequenced in a study of T cell responses to AZD1222 COVID-19 vaccine. Produced via immunoSEQ multiplex PCR; TCRdb's table is partial and in-frame only. Found here are about 76,000 clones, 70% to 90% of them singletons; the top ten hold 11%. The sequenced sample was peripheral blood, obtained on day 0 of AZD1222 vaccination. The receptors stem from an adult in good health.

This chain connects TRBV14 to TRBJ2-1; 8 bases agree with TRBD2. With 0 bases clipped from V and 3 bases from J, the junction kept 1 base outside the gene matches. The CDR3 contains 15 residues. Germline assignment: CDR1 SGHDN and CDR2 FVKESK. The CDR3 here is CASSQELAGYNEQFF. The CDR3 DNA reads as TGTGCCAGCAGCCAAGAGCTAGCGGGCTACAATGAGCAGTTCTTC.

The chain's CDR3 is CATSAPGTSGRAGEQFF. In nucleotides, the CDR3 is TGTGCCACCAGTGCCCCCGGGACTAGCGGGAGGGCTGGTGAGCAGTTCTTC. This sequence joins TRBV24-1 and TRBJ2-1; 16 bases agree with TRBD2. The CDR3 sequence is 17 residues long. The germline gives CDR1 KGHDR, CDR2 SFDVKD. Unmatched junction bases numbered 9, after V lost 5 bases and J lost 9 bases.

The chain joins TRBV5-4 to TRBJ2-2, with 8 bases matching TRBD2. The V gene's germline CDR1 is SGHNT and CDR2 YYREEE (reference sequence). The CDR3 has 15 residues. J lost 6 bases, V lost 0 bases, and 4 bases had no gene match. CDR3 loop: CASSLGGTRAGELFF. For the CDR3, the DNA is TGTGCCAGCAGCTTGGGGGGGACTAGGGCCGGGGAGCTGTTTTTT.

This clone was observed a single time. This chain uses TRBV10-1 with TRBJ2-7; the D gene is possibly TRBD2 (6 bases). CDR1 is WNHNN, CDR2 SYGVQD, per germline (reference sequence). The CDR3 runs to 13 residues. V lost 2 bases, J lost 5 bases, and 10 bases lay in between. As DNA, the CDR3 is TGCGCCAGCAGTGAGCCGGGACTCGACGAGCAGTACTTC. This codes for CASSEPGLDEQYF.

V usage is TRBV6-4 and J usage is TRBJ2-7; D is ambiguous. The V end was cut by 0 bases, the J end by 5 bases, with 14 bases between. The CDR3 is 15 amino acids. CDR1 and CDR2 (germline): MRHNA, SNTAGT. CDR3 DNA sequence: TGTGCCAGCAGTGACTCGATTTCCTCAGTTGACGAGCAGTACTTC. Translation: CASSDSISSVDEQYF.

V is TRBV18 and J is TRBJ1-4; perhaps TRBD1 as D (5 bases). V shed 3 bases and J shed 5 bases, with 13 bases lying between them. The germline V gene has CDR1 KGHSH and CDR2 LQKENI. The CDR3 totals 15 residues. This chain's CDR3 is CASSPSAGLNEKLFF. The DNA for the CDR3 is TGTGCCAGCTCACCCTCGGCGGGACTGAATGAAAAACTGTTTTTT.

The chain joins TRBV2 to TRBJ2-7; a weak D match, TRBD1 (6 bases). V was trimmed by 6 bases and J by 2 bases, leaving 23 bases between them. The CDR3 length is 17 residues. Per the germline V gene, CDR1 is SNHLY and CDR2 is FYNNEI. CDR3 residues: CASSLPRNRVLTYEQYF. Here the CDR3 DNA reads TGTGCCAGCAGCCTTCCACGAAACAGGGTCTTGACCTACGAGCAGTACTTC.

This clone was counted ten times or more. The chain employs TRBV19 and TRBJ2-7; 7 bases are shared with TRBD2. The CDR3 extends over 17 amino acids. Trimming removed 0 bases from V and 5 bases from J; junction bases left unmatched: 13. In germline, CDR1 is LNHDA, CDR2 SQIVND (reference sequence). The CDR3 DNA reads as TGTGCCAGTAGTATAGATGCGGTCGGGGGGACCTACGACGAGCAGTACTTC. Translated, it gives CASSIDAVGGTYDEQYF.

This clone appeared a few times. CDR3 loop: CSVGGYRSSEQFF. The CDR3 nucleotides are TGCAGCGTTGGTGGATACCGCAGCAGTGAGCAGTTCTTC. The chain couples TRBV29-1 to TRBJ2-1; no clear D gene. The CDR3 has 13 amino acids. CDR1 is SQVTM, CDR2 ANQGSEA, per germline. V lost 4 bases, J lost 9 bases, and 16 bases lay in between.

The chain couples TRBV18 to TRBJ1-1, with no clear D. Per germline, CDR1 KGHSH and CDR2 LQKENI. V was clipped by 3 bases and J by 5 bases, with 19 bases between them. The CDR3 contains 16 residues. In DNA form, the CDR3 reads TGTGCCAGCTCACCGCCTAGCAGTGGGGAAGGGACTGAAGCTTTCTTT. Its translation is CASSPPSSGEGTEAFF.

Concerning this clone: It may be a read error: a sequence one base away is much more abundant. The sample has other DNA sequences that encode this CDR3 too. V and J are TRBV5-4 and TRBJ2-7; D remains unclear. The germline V gene encodes CDR1 SGHNT and CDR2 YYREEE (reference sequence). This CDR3 contains 12 residues. The CDR3 nucleotides are TGTGCCAGCAGCTTTCCCTTGGGCGAGCAGTACTTT. Translated, it gives CASSFPLGEQYF.

The chain has TRBV6-5 and TRBJ2-7; D is undetermined. The CDR3 loop spans 11 amino acids. V gave up 6 bases and J gave up 5 bases, with 8 bases separating them. Germline assignment: CDR1 MNHEY and CDR2 SVGAGI. DNA for the CDR3: TGTGCCAGCAGGATATTAAACGAGCAGTACTTC. As protein: CASRILNEQYF.

The V call is TRBV5-1, the J call TRBJ1-2, with D tentatively TRBD1 (5 bases). Germline V lookup: CDR1 SGHRS, CDR2 YFSETQ. The CDR3 extends over 14 amino acids. V lost 3 bases and J 4 bases, leaving 13 bases between the germline ends. The CDR3 region is CASSSEGRPYGYTF. CDR3 nucleotides: TGCGCCAGCAGCTCGGAGGGGCGACCCTATGGCTACACCTTC.

CDR3 loop: CASSRPRGWSSYEQYF. CDR3 in DNA: TGTGCCAGCAGCCGACCCCGGGGCTGGAGCTCCTACGAGCAGTACTTC. The chain recombines TRBV7-9 with TRBJ2-7, with D tentatively TRBD1 or TRBD2 (5 bases each). This CDR3 spans 16 amino acids. Between the trimmed V and J ends, which lost 5 bases and 0 bases, there was a span of 17 bases. Germline lookup yields CDR1 SEHNR and CDR2 FQNEAQ (reference sequence).

This clone was picked up one time. The rearrangement links TRBV6-7 to TRBJ1-6; no clear D. TRBV6-7 qualifies as an ORF whose function is uncertain. Trimming removed 5 bases from V and 10 bases from J, with 18 bases in between. The CDR3 consists of 15 residues. The CDR3 loop reads CASSRRPQRPSPLHF. CDR3 bases: TGTGCCAGCAGTCGACGACCCCAGAGACCATCACCCCTCCACTTT.

This clone was recorded once. This chain joins TRBV29-1 and TRBJ2-5; maybe TRBD1 (6 bases). V lost 8 bases and J 7 bases, leaving 20 bases between the germline ends. The germline CDR1 and CDR2 sequences are SQVTM and ANQGSEA. This CDR3 has 13 amino acids. CDR3 in amino acids: CSYTKGVQGTQYF. The CDR3 DNA sequence: TGCAGCTATACTAAGGGGGTCCAGGGGACCCAGTACTTC.

The V and J genes are TRBV3-1 (or the pseudogene TRBV3-2) and TRBJ1-3, with no clear D. V was clipped by 5 bases and J by 10 bases, with 15 bases between them. Germline CDR1 is LGHDT and CDR2 is YNNKEL (reference sequence). The CDR3 is made up of 13 amino acids. The CDR3 region is CASSFGQLPTIYF. The CDR3 DNA reads TGTGCCAGCAGCTTTGGGCAGCTGCCTACCATATATTTT.

On this clone itself: The junction departs from germline at one end; a sequencing error may be responsible. This sequence joins TRBV7-9 and TRBJ1-2; D is perhaps TRBD1 (5 bases). This CDR3 region has 11 residues. Per the germline V gene, CDR1 is SEHNR and CDR2 is FQNEAQ (reference sequence). The CDR3 nucleotides read TGTGCCAGCAGCTACGACAGCCTTCTTATCTTC. This translates into CASSYDSLLIF.

CDR3 residues: CASSEIDEQYF. CDR3 DNA sequence: TGTGCCAGCAGTGAAATCGACGAGCAGTACTTC. This sequence joins TRBV6-1 and TRBJ2-7; D is uncertain. This CDR3 has 11 amino acids. V shed 2 bases and J shed 5 bases, with 4 bases lying between them. Looked up from germline, CDR1 is MNHNS and CDR2 is SASEGT.

In the case of this clone: The sample carries other DNA sequences with the same CDR3. CDR3 sequence reads: CASSNRDSYNSPLHF. The CDR3 DNA is TGTGCCAGTAGTAATCGGGACTCCTATAATTCACCCCTCCACTTT. V and J are TRBV19 and TRBJ1-6; D remains unclear. CDR3 size: 15 residues. V was cut by 4 bases and J by 0 bases, with 7 bases left in between. Germline loops: CDR1 LNHDA, CDR2 SQIVND (reference sequence).

The genes are TRBV10-3 and TRBJ1-2, with D tentatively TRBD1 (6 bases). V was trimmed by 4 bases and J by 8 bases, leaving 17 bases between them. From germline, CDR1 is ENHRY and CDR2 SYGVKD. The CDR3 sequence is 14 residues long. CDR3 sequence: CAISGGQSLGGYTF. The CDR3, as DNA: TGTGCCATCAGTGGCGGACAGTCGCTGGGGGGCTACACCTTC.

The chain links TRBV5-6 to TRBJ1-2; D gene unclear. The V and J ends lost 0 bases and 4 bases respectively, with 4 bases between them. The germline gives CDR1 SGHDT, CDR2 YYEEEE. This CDR3 spans 12 amino acids. As DNA, the CDR3 is TGTGCCAGCAGCTTGGACTTCTATGGCTACACCTTC. Amino acids: CASSLDFYGYTF. The complete variable domain, with remaining parts taken from reference TRBV5-6 and TRBJ1-2, reads DAGVTQSPTHLIKTRGQQVTLRCSPKSGHDTVSWYQQALGQGPQFIFQYYEEEERQRGNFPDRFSGHQFPNYSSELNVNALLLGDSALYLCASSLDFYGYTFGSGTRLTVV.